This is a list of T cell receptor beta chains from one sample in a study of T cells after yellow fever vaccination. From the 5' RACE reads, TCRdb called clonotypes with MiXCR, one entry per CDR3 protein. The table has 150,000 to 200,000 distinct CDR3 sequences, about 10% seen once; the top ten hold just over 35%. The input for sequencing was CD8+ T cells sorted from PBMCs, taken 15 days after the yellow fever booster vaccination. The receptors derive from a man aged 18 to 35 who received the YFV17D yellow fever vaccine. Both conserved end residues are part of each CDR3. The order of the fields is clone size, CDR3 length, V gene, CDR3 protein. Only part of the rows carry a size: once, few, many, or a class if the clone is expanded.

few 16 TRBV7-2 CASSLRGSLLGNTIYF
NA 16 TRBV19 CASSAFGTGGNSPLHF
few 15 TRBV18 CASSHQRLPYQPQHF
NA 17 TRBV10-3 CAISGATSGPPYNEQFF
few 14 TRBV4-1 CASSHREDEETQYF
few 12 TRBV7-9 CASSSLYNEQFF
few 15 TRBV6-2/TRBV6-3 CASSYYVRENEKLFF
NA 14 TRBV7-9 CASSPTTGNQPQHF
few 15 TRBV9 CASSISGVGTDTQYF
few 18 TRBV4-1 CASSLPPGTGVLYNEQFF
NA 14 TRBV6-5 CASSFGGRVDEQFF
NA 14 TRBV7-6 CASSPMTGFDEQFF
NA 14 TRBV27 CASSTSIDGNTIYF
NA 16 TRBV6-2/TRBV6-3 CASSYRPLETGGELFF
NA 13 TRBV27 CASRPGQPSALHF
many 15 TRBV5-1 CASSLGGWSSYEQYF
NA 14 TRBV27 CASSSAGQTYGYTF
NA 13 TRBV4-1 CASSLRSGYEQYF
NA 20 TRBV7-9 CASSSGTSGRQTQSTDTQYF
NA 14 TRBV5-1 CASSPWTSYNEQFF
few 11 TRBV7-9 CASSWQGGAFF
few 15 TRBV7-8 CASSSVRDRTYEQYF
few 16 TRBV24-1 CATSDTSGSGTGELFF
few 16 TRBV15 CATSSCCWQSGQPQHF
NA 13 TRBV30 CAWTRENTGELFF
NA 17 TRBV6-1 CASRRLSEHSNTGELFF
NA 14 TRBV4-1 CASGSDGSTDTQYF
NA 13 TRBV9 CASSVEIRDQQYF
many 12 TRBV27 CASSSGGDTQYF
NA 14 TRBV6-2/TRBV6-3 CASSYEVFDTEAFF
NA 13 TRBV4-1 CASSQRPDYEQYF
few 16 TRBV28 CASSPTRGGPGETQYF
NA 12 TRBV12-3/TRBV12-4 CASSLGGAPQHF
many 12 TRBV9 CASSVGGDTQYF
many 17 TRBV7-2 CASSLKGQGSLQETQYF
NA 12 TRBV12-3/TRBV12-4 CASSLPQGSYTF
NA 12 TRBV20-1 CSAADRYTEAFF
NA 13 TRBV24-1 CATSDPSTGELFF
NA 16 TRBV5-4 CASSGTGTGATGELFF
many 17 TRBV5-1 CASYSGTSGVAKNIQYF
few 14 TRBV15 CATSRAGRSHEQYF
NA 15 TRBV15 CATEHGTRRTGELFF
few 12 TRBV20-1 CSVDRDTGELFF
few 10 TRBV10-3 CAIGNTEAFF
few 13 TRBV27 CASRDAGANVLTF
few 16 TRBV4-1 CASSQDRDRGLETQYF
few 12 TRBV4-1 CASSLSEDTQYF
NA 17 TRBV19 CASSLRRTRGVLDEQFF
NA 14 TRBV28 CASLTAGSYNEQFF
NA 16 TRBV5-1 CASTSQNGVIQETQYF
few 14 TRBV25-1 CASSEYEYSYEQYF
NA 15 TRBV7-9 CASSRLRDRHYGYTF
NA 12 TRBV28 CASSNIAEGWFF
NA 17 TRBV20-1 CSGTNDRAHWSNQPQHF
few 19 TRBV6-5 CASLGPGGLAGGNTYEQYF
few 15 TRBV5-1 CASSHLAGITDTQYF
few 10 TRBV18 CASSRNGYTF
few 15 TRBV7-9 CASSEGNSRGTEAFF